The T cell receptor beta chain described here comes from a study of blood T cell repertoires in COVID-19 (dated by TCRdb to between 2020 and 2021). With regard to the full study: Samples from collaborators originated in the United States, Italy and Spain and spanned both the acute and convalescent phases of COVID-19. Deeply sampled blood TCRbeta repertoires from subjects exposed to, actively infected with, or recovered from COVID-19 were included in the dataset. Where available, HLA class I and class II types were taken from metadata supplied by the sample provider and were not determined by assay-based typing. The samples were drawn from two sources: the first 160 participants of the ongoing ImmuneRACE study, and some 1,300 subjects contributed by 6 global collaborators. Sample metadata almost always included a de-identified subject ID, COVID-19 status, age in years and sex. The repertoires were released in a freely available public database intended as a resource for research on the immune response to SARS-CoV-2. The material from the prospective study consisted of cDNA or gDNA derived from T cells, B-cell-depleted T cells, or PBMCs.

Overall study outcomes, separate from this receptor: Clinical and demographic metadata were provided uncurated, with the amount varying by source and participant.

CDR1 MNHEY and CDR2 SVGAGI are derived from the germline V gene. V lost 8 bases and J lost 2 bases; the stretch between them is 13 bases long. The CDR3, cysteine through phenylalanine, is 13 amino acids long. Just the 39-base CDR3 DNA is kept, in frame starting at base 1. TCRbeta CDR3 regions were amplified from genomic DNA by means of the immunoSEQ Assay, a bias-controlled multiplex PCR. The authors' pipeline ran thus. Within the assay, amplification of reference gene primers was used to estimate how many nucleated cells each sample contained. To quantify the absolute abundance of each unique TCRbeta CDR3 rearrangement, sequence reads were collapsed and filtered. For each sample, productive Simpson clonality was calculated as the square root of Simpson's diversity index across productive rearrangements. TCRdb re-hosts the immuneACCESS table, in-frame sequences only. Its copies lack some clones; in the studies checked, an unresolved V gene accounts for under half of them, and the cause for the rest is not known. V and J calls plus clone size are reproduced from that table; the DNA served to infer D and trimming. This sample comprises 150,000 to 200,000 clones, roughly 85% of them detected only once. In total, the top ten clones hold about 5.5% of the sample.

On this clone: Its recognized antigen is unknown. Base qualities are missing; no much larger clone stands one base away.

Whole blood was collected in K2EDTA tubes by collaborating institutions according to the institutions' own protocols. For TCRbeta analysis, collaborator samples were shipped as frozen whole blood, as isolated PBMCs, or as DNA extracted from either sample type. The chain joins TRBV6-5 to TRBJ2-7; the best D guess is TRBD2, with 5 bases matching. The receptor's source is a woman in her 30s with acute or convalescent COVID-19. The specimen sequenced was peripheral blood. CDR3 loop: CASGRASTYEQYF. DNA sequence: TGTGCCAGCGGGCGGGCATCGACCTACGAGCAGTACTTC.